This T cell receptor (beta chain) was sequenced for a study of human T cells and chemical hapten exposure. Regarding the study as a whole: Following DPC sensitization, TCRs present above 1 in 1000 frequency showed no change.

J was trimmed by 3 bases and V by 6 bases; bases with no gene match: 7. This CDR3 is built from 16 residues. Germline assignment: CDR1 DFQATT and CDR2 SNEGSKA (reference sequence). Extraction of total RNA was performed on unfractionated whole blood. This clonotype was seen more than once but under ten times. Its target is unknown. Each cDNA molecule in the library carried unique molecular identifiers. TCRdb ran MiXCR on the 5' RACE reads and lists one entry per CDR3 protein. The sample carries under 150,000 distinct CDR3 sequences, roughly a fifth recorded once. The chain joins TRBV20-1 to TRBJ2-1; 14 nucleotides align to TRBD2. The receptor was derived from a human donor in good health. CDR3 nucleotides: TGCAGTGCCGAGACTAGCGGGAGGGCCCTCTACAATGAGCAGTTCTTC. Encoded protein: CSAETSGRALYNEQFF.